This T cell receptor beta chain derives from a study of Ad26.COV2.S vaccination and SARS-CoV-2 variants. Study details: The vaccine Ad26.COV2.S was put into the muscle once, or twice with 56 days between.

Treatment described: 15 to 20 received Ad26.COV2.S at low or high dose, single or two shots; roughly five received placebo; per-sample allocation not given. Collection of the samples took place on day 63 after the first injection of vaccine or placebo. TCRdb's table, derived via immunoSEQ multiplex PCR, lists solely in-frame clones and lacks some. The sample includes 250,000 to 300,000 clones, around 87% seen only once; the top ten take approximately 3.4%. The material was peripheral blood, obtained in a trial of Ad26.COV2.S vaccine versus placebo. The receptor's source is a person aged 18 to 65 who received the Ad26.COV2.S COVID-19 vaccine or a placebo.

The CDR3, as DNA: TGTGCCAGCAGCTTGGGGACAGACCCTTATCAGCCCCAGCATTTT. Its translation is CASSLGTDPYQPQHF. The rearrangement uses TRBV5-4 and TRBJ1-5; D is possibly TRBD1 (6 bases). There are 15 residues in the CDR3. V was trimmed by 0 bases and J by 5 bases, leaving 12 bases between them. Germline V gives CDR1 SGHNT, CDR2 YYREEE (reference sequence).